This TCR beta chain comes out of a study of cytomegalovirus exposure and HLA in healthy donors. The study's findings and limits: Prior analysis indicated that the majority of TCR beta V segments exhibited productivity approximately 87% or approximately 30% of the time. Among TCR beta chains, those listed as cytomegalovirus-associated numbered approximately 150.

Germline CDR1 is SQVTM and CDR2 is ANQGSEA. Trimming took 7 bases from V and 1 from J, leaving 10 bases between them. CDR3 length: 12 amino acids. The study ran its PCR with 60 Vbeta and 13 Jbeta primers. Data came from immunoSEQ multiplex PCR; TCRdb stores just in-frame clones and leaves some out. Among approximately 220,000 clones listed, roughly 82% were seen once. On this clone: Its antigen is undetermined.

Donors in the study were healthy people who gave bone marrow. This chain connects TRBV29-1 to TRBJ1-1; D ambiguous. Sequencing was done on a sample of PBMCs. The sequence was collected from a man aged 40-55 years in good health and CMV-seropositive. The CDR3 nucleotides are TGCAGCGCCCTCGACAAGAACACTGAAGCTTTCTTT. Its translation: CSALDKNTEAFF.